A selection of T cell receptor beta chains follows, all from one sample in a study of beta chain features in type 1 diabetes. TCRdb's copy holds only in-frame clones and misses some; the assay was immunoSEQ multiplex PCR. Altogether roughly 450,000 clones are present, around 13% being singletons, with the ten largest covering under 0.04%. What was sequenced was naive CD4+ T cells from blood. The receptors derive from a man younger than 45 in good health. Both conserved end residues are part of each CDR3. The order of the fields is CDR3 DNA, CDR3 protein, clone size, V gene, D gene, J gene. D genes are given only for firm matches. Rows may omit the clone size; those that give it use once, few, many or a size class.

cdr3_nt: TGTGCCAGTACCGGGGTTTTGGCGGGGAACTTAGCGCGGTTCTTC
cdr3_aa: CASTGVLAGNLARFF
clone_size: few
v_call: TRBV19
d_call: .
j_call: TRBJ2-1

cdr3_nt: TGTGCCTGGAGTGTAGGGGAGCTCAAGCAGTATTTT
cdr3_aa: CAWSVGELKQYF
clone_size: .
v_call: TRBV30
d_call: .
j_call: TRBJ2-3

cdr3_nt: TGTGCTAGCAGCTTAGAGACTAGCGGGCGGAACCCTTATGGGGCCCAGTACTTC
cdr3_aa: CASSLETSGRNPYGAQYF
clone_size: .
v_call: TRBV7-7
d_call: TRBD2
j_call: TRBJ2-5

cdr3_nt: TGTGCCAGCAGCTTCGGTTTAGGTTCTGAGCGCACAGATACGCAGTATTTT
cdr3_aa: CASSFGLGSERTDTQYF
clone_size: .
v_call: TRBV7-9
d_call: .
j_call: TRBJ2-3

cdr3_nt: TGTGCCAGCTCACCACAGGTAACTAGTATGAATGAGCAGTTCTTC
cdr3_aa: CASSPQVTSMNEQFF
clone_size: .
v_call: TRBV18
d_call: .
j_call: TRBJ2-1

cdr3_nt: TGTGCCTGGAGTGGACTAGCGCTCTACAATGAGCAGTTCTTC
cdr3_aa: CAWSGLALYNEQFF
clone_size: .
v_call: TRBV30
d_call: TRBD2
j_call: TRBJ2-1

cdr3_nt: TGTGCCAGCAGCCTCGCACGAGATACGCAGTATTTT
cdr3_aa: CASSLARDTQYF
clone_size: .
v_call: TRBV28
d_call: .
j_call: TRBJ2-3

cdr3_nt: TGCAGTGCTAGAGTCGAGACCCAGTACTTC
cdr3_aa: CSARVETQYF
clone_size: .
v_call: TRBV20-1
d_call: .
j_call: TRBJ2-5

cdr3_nt: TGTGCCAGCAGCTTAGGGCGGGCGCTCCAAGAGACCCAGTACTTC
cdr3_aa: CASSLGRALQETQYF
clone_size: .
v_call: TRBV7-9
d_call: .
j_call: TRBJ2-5

cdr3_nt: TGTGCCAGCAGCCTAGTTACGGCGGGGACCTACGAGCAGTACTTC
cdr3_aa: CASSLVTAGTYEQYF
clone_size: few
v_call: TRBV7-2
d_call: .
j_call: TRBJ2-7

cdr3_nt: TGTGCCAGTACCGAATATCAGGGGAATGGCTACACCTTC
cdr3_aa: CASTEYQGNGYTF
clone_size: once
v_call: TRBV9
d_call: .
j_call: TRBJ1-2

cdr3_nt: TGTGCCAGCAGCTTCGGTTGGGGGGACGAGCAGTTCTTC
cdr3_aa: CASSFGWGDEQFF
clone_size: .
v_call: TRBV7-9
d_call: .
j_call: TRBJ2-1

cdr3_nt: TGCGCCAGCGGCCGGGGGCTCCTCTCCTACAATGAGCAGTTCTTC
cdr3_aa: CASGRGLLSYNEQFF
clone_size: few
v_call: TRBV4-3
d_call: .
j_call: TRBJ2-1

cdr3_nt: TGTGCCAGCAGATATAGCGGACTCCCGCGGGATACGCAGTATTTT
cdr3_aa: CASRYSGLPRDTQYF
clone_size: few
v_call: TRBV5-6
d_call: .
j_call: TRBJ2-3

cdr3_nt: TGTGCCATCAGTGAGTACCCCGCGCCCAGGGATACGCAGTATTTT
cdr3_aa: CAISEYPAPRDTQYF
clone_size: .
v_call: TRBV10-3
d_call: .
j_call: TRBJ2-3

cdr3_nt: TGTGCCACCAGCAGAACCGCCGGGAATGAAAAACTGTTTTTT
cdr3_aa: CATSRTAGNEKLFF
clone_size: few
v_call: TRBV15
d_call: .
j_call: TRBJ1-4

cdr3_nt: TGTGCCAGCAGCCAGGATTTCCAGGGGACCAGCAATCAGCCCCAGCATTTT
cdr3_aa: CASSQDFQGTSNQPQHF
clone_size: few
v_call: TRBV4-2
d_call: .
j_call: TRBJ1-5

cdr3_nt: TGCGCCAGCAGCCATCGACAGGGAATCAGCGGCTACACCTTC
cdr3_aa: CASSHRQGISGYTF
clone_size: .
v_call: TRBV4-1
d_call: TRBD1
j_call: TRBJ1-2

cdr3_nt: TGTGCCACGACCCCCGGTGGGTCACGGGGGACTGAAGCTTTCTTT
cdr3_aa: CATTPGGSRGTEAFF
clone_size: few
v_call: TRBV19
d_call: .
j_call: TRBJ1-1

cdr3_nt: TGTGCCAGCAGTTTGTCGCATGCCACCGGGGAGCTGTTTTTT
cdr3_aa: CASSLSHATGELFF
clone_size: .
v_call: TRBV27
d_call: .
j_call: TRBJ2-2

cdr3_nt: TGTGCCAGCGGAGATACGCAGTATTTT
cdr3_aa: CASGDTQYF
clone_size: few
v_call: TRBV7-8
d_call: .
j_call: TRBJ2-3

cdr3_nt: TGTGCCAGCAGTGAGCCAGCTGGGAATGAGCAGTTCTTC
cdr3_aa: CASSEPAGNEQFF
clone_size: few
v_call: TRBV25-1
d_call: .
j_call: TRBJ2-1

cdr3_nt: TGTGCCATCTCACAGGAGGGAACCCAGTACTTC
cdr3_aa: CAISQEGTQYF
clone_size: .
v_call: TRBV25-1
d_call: .
j_call: TRBJ2-5

cdr3_nt: TGCGCCAGCAGCCGGGGTAACTCTGGGGCCAACGTCCTGACTTTC
cdr3_aa: CASSRGNSGANVLTF
clone_size: .
v_call: TRBV4-3
d_call: .
j_call: TRBJ2-6

cdr3_nt: TGTGCCAGCAGCTTAGTTCTAGCGGGAGGGCAGGATACGCAGTATTTT
cdr3_aa: CASSLVLAGGQDTQYF
clone_size: .
v_call: TRBV7-2
d_call: TRBD2
j_call: TRBJ2-3

cdr3_nt: TGCAGTTTCCGGGACGGCTCCTACGAGCAGTACTTC
cdr3_aa: CSFRDGSYEQYF
clone_size: .
v_call: TRBV29-1
d_call: .
j_call: TRBJ2-7

cdr3_nt: TGTGCCAGCAGCGCCACTAGCACCCCGGGTGGCACTGAAGCTTTCTTT
cdr3_aa: CASSATSTPGGTEAFF
clone_size: .
v_call: TRBV9
d_call: .
j_call: TRBJ1-1

cdr3_nt: TGCGCCAGCAGCTCTGACAGGGCGAATGAGCAGTTCTTC
cdr3_aa: CASSSDRANEQFF
clone_size: .
v_call: TRBV5-1
d_call: TRBD1
j_call: TRBJ2-1

cdr3_nt: TGCGCCAGCAGGCCCGACCCGGGACAGTCCAACGAGCAGTACTTC
cdr3_aa: CASRPDPGQSNEQYF
clone_size: .
v_call: TRBV5-1
d_call: TRBD1
j_call: TRBJ2-7

cdr3_nt: TGTGCCAGCCGGGGAATGTTAATCGAGCAGTACTTC
cdr3_aa: CASRGMLIEQYF
clone_size: .
v_call: TRBV28
d_call: .
j_call: TRBJ2-7

cdr3_nt: TGTGCCTGGAGGCAAGCGGGAGGGAATGAGCAGTTCTTC
cdr3_aa: CAWRQAGGNEQFF
clone_size: few
v_call: TRBV30
d_call: TRBD2
j_call: TRBJ2-1

cdr3_nt: TGTGCCAGCTCACTCAGCCAGACCAACGTCCTGACTTTC
cdr3_aa: CASSLSQTNVLTF
clone_size: .
v_call: TRBV18
d_call: .
j_call: TRBJ2-6

cdr3_nt: TGTGCCAGCAGCGCCCAACAGGGAGACTATGGCTACACCTTC
cdr3_aa: CASSAQQGDYGYTF
clone_size: few
v_call: TRBV9
d_call: .
j_call: TRBJ1-2

cdr3_nt: TGTGCCAGCAGCCCTATCGGGACTAGCTACCGTGAGCAGTTCTTC
cdr3_aa: CASSPIGTSYREQFF
clone_size: .
v_call: TRBV5-4
d_call: TRBD2
j_call: TRBJ2-1

cdr3_nt: TGTGCCATCAGTGAACAACGACAGGGGGGCACTGAAGCTTTCTTT
cdr3_aa: CAISEQRQGGTEAFF
clone_size: few
v_call: TRBV10-3
d_call: TRBD1
j_call: TRBJ1-1

cdr3_nt: TGTGCCAGCAGCACCAGGGTCTCCTGGGATGAGCAGTTCTTC
cdr3_aa: CASSTRVSWDEQFF
clone_size: .
v_call: TRBV7-9
d_call: .
j_call: TRBJ2-1

cdr3_nt: TGTGCCAGCAGTTCCGGACTAGCGGGAATTAATGAGCAGTTCTTC
cdr3_aa: CASSSGLAGINEQFF
clone_size: .
v_call: TRBV27
d_call: TRBD2
j_call: TRBJ2-1

cdr3_nt: TGTGCCAGCAGCTCATTGGCTACGCAGTATTTT
cdr3_aa: CASSSLATQYF
clone_size: .
v_call: TRBV7-2
d_call: .
j_call: TRBJ2-3

cdr3_nt: TGCGCCAGCAGCCAAGATTTACAGGGGACGGACACTGAAGCTTTCTTT
cdr3_aa: CASSQDLQGTDTEAFF
clone_size: .
v_call: TRBV4-3
d_call: TRBD1
j_call: TRBJ1-1

cdr3_nt: TGTGCCAGCAGCTTTTTGGGACTAGCTAGCAATCAGCCCCAGCATTTT
cdr3_aa: CASSFLGLASNQPQHF
clone_size: .
v_call: TRBV7-8
d_call: .
j_call: TRBJ1-5

cdr3_nt: TGTGCCAGCACTCATCGGAGGGTGAGCAATCAGCCCCAGCATTTT
cdr3_aa: CASTHRRVSNQPQHF
clone_size: few
v_call: TRBV6-5
d_call: .
j_call: TRBJ1-5